This TCR beta chain was found in a study of long-term antiretroviral therapy in people with HIV. Trimming pared 0 bases from V and 10 bases from J, leaving 10 bases between. The germline gives CDR1 SGHKS, CDR2 YYEKEE (reference sequence). This CDR3 has 13 residues. This was the immunoSEQ v3.0 assay at survey level. The protocol was immunoSEQ multiplex PCR, while the TCRdb copy is restricted to in-frame clones and leaves out a portion. The sample has about 28,000 clones, approximately 86% seen once; the top ten hold more than 6.5%. Here the sequenced sample was unsorted PBMCs, taken 3 years after starting antiretroviral therapy. The V gene is TRBV5-5, the J gene TRBJ1-4; D unresolved. This sequence was found in a man aged 40-49 years with HIV. CDR3: CASSLVAAAKLFF. The CDR3 bases are TGTGCCAGCAGCTTGGTAGCAGCCGCAAAACTGTTTTTT.